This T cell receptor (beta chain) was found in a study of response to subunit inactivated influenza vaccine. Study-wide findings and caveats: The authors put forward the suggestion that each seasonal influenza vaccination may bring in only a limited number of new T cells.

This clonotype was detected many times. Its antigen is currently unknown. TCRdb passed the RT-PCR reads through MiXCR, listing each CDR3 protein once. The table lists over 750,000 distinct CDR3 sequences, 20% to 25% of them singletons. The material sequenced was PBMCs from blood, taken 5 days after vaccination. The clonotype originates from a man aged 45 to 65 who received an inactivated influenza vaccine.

CDR3 residues: CSVGQTSGSADTQYF. The CDR3 bases are TGCAGCGTGGGTCAGACTAGCGGGAGTGCAGATACGCAGTATTTT. V and J are TRBV29-1 and TRBJ2-3; TRBD2 aligns across 12 bases. Germline CDR1 reads SQVTM; CDR2 reads ANQGSEA. The length of the CDR3 is 15 residues. J lost 4 bases, V lost 6 bases, and 8 bases had no gene match.